Below are 32 T cell receptor beta chains sequenced from a single sample in a study of T cell repertoires in cytomegalovirus infection (dated by TCRdb to the late 2010s). The sequencer was an Illumina HiSeq 1500. The public reads were run again by TCRdb, first through fastp at Q25 and then through MiXCR, and only productive beta chains were kept. For every CDR3 protein sequence, its rows merge into one entry that carries the most common genes and DNA. The sample has some 150,000 distinct CDR3 sequences on record, around 32% of them singletons. About 52% of the sample comes from the top ten. For these receptors, no antigen is known. The treatment or condition tag for this specimen amounts to: in vitro stimulation with specific CMV peptide epitopes to enrich CMV-specific T cells. The sequenced sample was CD8+ T cells from cultured PBMCs, obtained from culture after CMV antigen stimulation. These receptors were collected from a human donor in good health (CMV status not recorded). Some clones in this sample may be carry-over from other donors' samples.

This chain joins TRBV9 and TRBJ1-2; D is unresolved. The CDR3 covers 10 residues. CDR1 and CDR2 from the germline V gene are SGDLS and YYNGEE. The V and J ends lost 4 bases and 11 bases respectively, with 9 bases between them. As DNA, the CDR3 is TGTGCCAGCAGCCCCCGACGATACACCTTC. Encoded protein: CASSPRRYTF.

This clonotype has a single count. A much larger clonotype is one base distant, so this may be a read error. V gene TRBV7-8 combines with J gene TRBJ1-4; 9 nucleotides agree with TRBD1. Germline V gene sequence: CDR1 SGHVS, CDR2 FQNEAQ. The CDR3 is 14 residues long. With 6 bases clipped from V and 8 bases from J, the junction kept 7 bases outside the gene matches. In DNA form, the CDR3 reads TGTGCCAGCAGTCCCGTGACAGGGGGAGAAAAACTGTTTTTT. Amino acids: CASSPVTGGEKLFF.

In DNA form, the CDR3 reads TGCAGCGAACGAACAGGGAGGACAGATACGCAGTATTTT. It specifies CSERTGRTDTQYF. The chain uses TRBV29-1 and TRBJ2-3; D possibly matches TRBD1 or TRBD2 (6 bases each). V gave up 7 bases and J gave up 3 bases, with 14 bases separating them. From germline, CDR1 is SQVTM and CDR2 ANQGSEA. This CDR3 contains 13 residues.

There are a few counts of this clonotype. The V call is TRBV19, the J call TRBJ2-3; D call uncertain. The CDR3 spans 15 residues. Per the germline V gene, CDR1 is LNHDA and CDR2 is SQIVND (reference sequence). Trimming stripped 3 bases from V and 0 bases from J, with 10 bases between. CDR3 nucleotide sequence: TGTGCCAGTAGTATCGGTGCGACTAGCACAGATACGCAGTATTTT. As protein: CASSIGATSTDTQYF. The full variable domain, completed using reference TRBV19 and TRBJ2-3, is DGGITQSPKYLFRKEGQNVTLSCEQNLNHDAMYWYRQDPGQGLRLIYYSQIVNDFQKGDIAEGYSVSREKKESFPLTVTSAQKNPTAFYLCASSIGATSTDTQYFGPGTRLTVL.

This clonotype has at least ten counts. This chain links TRBV7-2 with TRBJ1-4, with 7 bases aligning to TRBD1. The germline gives CDR1 SGHTA, CDR2 FQGNSA. This CDR3 has 19 amino acids. With V trimmed by 1 base and J by 0 bases, 11 bases remained unmatched. CDR3 in DNA: TGTGCCAGCAGCTTAGAGGGACAGTATCCGACAACAACTAATGAAAAACTGTTTTTT. Amino acid sequence: CASSLEGQYPTTTNEKLFF.

This clonotype was detected a few times. The chain has TRBV11-2 and TRBJ1-2; TRBD1 might be the D (5 bases). The CDR3 length is 13 residues. Between the trimmed V and J ends, which lost 5 bases and 2 bases, there was a span of 9 bases. Germline-derived CDR1 and CDR2 are SGHAT and FQNNGV. CDR3 region: CASSLGDNYGYTF. CDR3 sequence (DNA): TGTGCCAGCAGCCTTGGGGACAACTATGGCTACACCTTC.

This clonotype appeared many times. The chain combines TRBV5-1 with TRBJ1-1, with D perhaps matching TRBD1 (5 bases). Trimming left V 0 bases short and J 4 bases short, with 10 bases between. CDR1 is SGHRS and CDR2 is YFSETQ in the germline V gene. The CDR3 length is 14 residues. The CDR3 sequence is CASSLAWDGTEAFF. The CDR3 DNA reads as TGCGCCAGCAGCTTGGCTTGGGACGGCACTGAAGCTTTCTTT.

The chain links TRBV27 to TRBJ1-2, with D possibly matching TRBD1 (5 bases). The germline V gene encodes CDR1 MNHEY and CDR2 SMNVEV (reference sequence). The CDR3 contains 13 residues. Trimming pared 3 bases from V and 3 bases from J, leaving 8 bases between. CDR3 sequence reads: CASSLGQHYGYTF. As DNA, the CDR3 is TGTGCCAGCAGTTTGGGGCAACACTATGGCTACACCTTC.

This rearrangement joins TRBV11-3 to TRBJ2-1, with a tentative D call TRBD2 (5 bases). V gave up 0 bases and J gave up 0 bases, with 9 bases separating them. Germline V lookup: CDR1 SGHNT, CDR2 YENEEA. The CDR3 has 16 residues. CDR3: CASSLDLTSSYNEQFF. DNA for the CDR3: TGTGCCAGCAGCTTAGATCTAACTAGCTCCTACAATGAGCAGTTCTTC.

The V and J genes are TRBV7-4 and TRBJ2-2; D is possibly TRBD2 (6 bases). CDR3 length: 16 amino acids. V lost 5 bases to trimming and J lost 4 bases, with 17 bases between them. CDR1 is SGHVT, CDR2 SQSDAQ, per germline. DNA of the CDR3: TGTGCCAGCAGCCTAGTGGGAGGCTTTGGCACCGGGGAGCTGTTTTTT. Protein sequence: CASSLVGGFGTGELFF.

The chain recombines TRBV4-1 with TRBJ2-2, with a weak D call TRBD2 (6 bases). Germline V gene lookup returns CDR1 MGHRA and CDR2 YSYEKL. The CDR3 covers 16 residues. The V end was cut by 3 bases, the J end by 6 bases, with 17 bases between. DNA for the CDR3: TGCGCCAGCAGCCACACGACGGGACTTCCGGCCGGGGAGCTGTTTTTT. This encodes CASSHTTGLPAGELFF.

This clonotype was picked up a small number of times. The V and J genes are TRBV6-5 and TRBJ1-2; unclear D gene. The CDR3 is 14 residues long. Germline CDR1 reads MNHEY; CDR2 reads SVGAGI. Deletions cut 6 bases from V and 6 bases from J, with 17 bases between. CDR3 sequence reads: CASSPWGPGDGYTF. CDR3 DNA: TGTGCCAGCAGCCCCTGGGGTCCAGGTGATGGCTACACCTTC.

This clonotype was detected a few times. The V call is TRBV7-9, the J call TRBJ2-5; a weak D match, TRBD1 (6 bases). Deletions cut 4 bases from V and 0 bases from J, with 9 bases between. The CDR3 has 14 amino acids. CDR1 SEHNR and CDR2 FQNEAQ come from the germline V gene (reference sequence). The CDR3 here is CASSYDRNQETQYF. In DNA, the CDR3 is TGTGCCAGCAGCTACGACAGGAACCAAGAGACCCAGTACTTC.

This chain joins TRBV28 and TRBJ1-1, with a tentative D call TRBD1 (6 bases). This CDR3 region has 15 residues. The germline V gene has CDR1 MDHEN and CDR2 SYDVKM. V was trimmed by 1 base and J by 3 bases, leaving 12 bases between them. CDR3 sequence (DNA): TGTGCCAGCAGTTTATTGCGGGGGGGCGACACTGAAGCTTTCTTT. As protein: CASSLLRGGDTEAFF.

This clonotype was seen a handful of times. The chain carries TRBV6-5 and TRBJ2-3; D remains ambiguous. The CDR3 is 14 residues long. V was trimmed by 0 bases and J by 2 bases, leaving 6 bases between them. The germline V gene encodes CDR1 MNHEY and CDR2 SVGAGI. CDR3 in amino acids: CASSYSFPTDTQYF. The CDR3 DNA follows: TGTGCCAGCAGTTACTCGTTTCCCACAGATACGCAGTATTTT.

This clonotype showed up many times. The chain is built from TRBV29-1 and TRBJ2-1, with 7 bases that match TRBD1. The CDR3 consists of 15 residues. Losses at the gene ends were 3 bases for V and 6 bases for J; bases not matched to a gene: 11. Germline V gene lookup returns CDR1 SQVTM and CDR2 ANQGSEA. This CDR3 is CSVDGVDRDLNEQFF. The CDR3 region has the DNA TGCAGCGTTGATGGTGTAGACAGGGACCTCAATGAGCAGTTCTTC.

The chain couples TRBV5-4 to TRBJ2-3; D is uncertain. Germline V gene sequence: CDR1 SGHNT, CDR2 YYREEE (reference sequence). V was cut by 0 bases and J by 2 bases, with 7 bases left in between. The CDR3 extends over 14 amino acids. The DNA for the CDR3 is TGTGCCAGCAGCTTGGGACTCGTCACAGATACGCAGTATTTT. Residues: CASSLGLVTDTQYF. The full variable domain, completed using reference TRBV5-4 and TRBJ2-3, is ETGVTQSPTHLIKTRGQQVTLRCSSQSGHNTVSWYQQALGQGPQFIFQYYREEENGRGNFPPRFSGLQFPNYSSELNVNALELDDSALYLCASSLGLVTDTQYFGPGTRLTVL.

This clonotype was observed at least ten times. The chain links TRBV28 to TRBJ2-7; 7 nucleotides match TRBD1. The CDR3 contains 13 residues. Germline-derived CDR1 and CDR2 are MDHEN and SYDVKM. V lost 7 bases to trimming and J lost 4 bases; unmatched junction nucleotides: 7. CDR3: CASTLGGSYEQYF. The CDR3 nucleotides read TGTGCCAGCACCCTAGGGGGCAGTTACGAGCAGTACTTC. The full variable domain, rest sourced from reference TRBV28 and TRBJ2-7, is DVKVTQSSRYLVKRTGEKVFLECVQDMDHENMFWYRQDPGLGLRLIYFSYDVKMKEKGDIPEGYSVSREKKERFSLILESASTNQTSMYLCASTLGGSYEQYFGPGTRLTVT.

The chain employs TRBV11-1 and TRBJ1-1, with D uncertain. Germline loops: CDR1 SGHAT, CDR2 FQDESV (reference sequence). The CDR3 has 14 amino acids. The V end was cut by 5 bases, the J end by 0 bases, with 10 bases between. The CDR3 is CASSLDGMNTEAFF. CDR3 DNA: TGTGCCAGCAGCCTTGACGGAATGAACACTGAAGCTTTCTTT.

This chain links TRBV4-1 with TRBJ2-7; 7 bases map to TRBD2. V dropped 4 bases and J dropped 5; count of bases not matched to a gene: 8. This CDR3 region has 14 residues. Per germline, CDR1 MGHRA and CDR2 YSYEKL. The CDR3 loop is CASSPPGEGNEQYF. CDR3 nucleotides: TGCGCCAGCAGCCCGCCGGGGGAGGGAAACGAGCAGTACTTC.

This clonotype was seen more than once but under ten times. The chain couples TRBV7-9 to TRBJ2-1; no reliable D call. V was clipped by 1 base and J by 5 bases, with 12 bases between them. Per the germline V gene, CDR1 is SEHNR and CDR2 is FQNEAQ (reference sequence). The CDR3 extends over 15 amino acids. The CDR3 nucleotides are TGTGCCAGCAGCTTAGTTCTACCTACCGACAATGAGCAGTTCTTC. This translates into CASSLVLPTDNEQFF.

The sample holds many counts of this clonotype. The genes are TRBV9 and TRBJ2-1, with 12 bases identical to TRBD2. CDR1 is SGDLS, CDR2 YYNGEE, per germline. The CDR3 is 16 amino acids. Germline trimming cut 1 base from V and 5 bases from J; bases unmatched to any gene: 4. CDR3 loop: CASSVKGLAGNNEQFF. In DNA, the CDR3 is TGTGCCAGCAGCGTAAAGGGACTAGCGGGCAACAATGAGCAGTTCTTC.

This clonotype occurred many times. The chain has TRBV7-9 and TRBJ1-1, with a weak D call TRBD1 (6 bases). Per the germline V gene, CDR1 is SEHNR and CDR2 is FQNEAQ (reference sequence). With 6 bases removed from V and 2 bases from J, the gap between germline ends came to 19 bases. The CDR3 is 16 amino acids. This chain's CDR3 is CASRFPAGATNTEAFF. The CDR3 bases are TGTGCCAGCAGGTTCCCGGCGGGGGCTACTAACACTGAAGCTTTCTTT.

The chain carries TRBV12-3 or TRBV12-4 and TRBJ2-7, with 11 bases fitting TRBD1. With V trimmed by 6 bases and J by 2 bases, 6 bases remained unmatched. This CDR3 region has 15 residues. The DNA of the CDR3 is TGTGCCAGCAGCTGGACAGGGGGCGGACCCTACGAGCAGTACTTC. Its translation is CASSWTGGGPYEQYF.

This chain joins TRBV6-2 or TRBV6-3 and TRBJ1-1, with a possible D match to TRBD1 (6 bases). The germline V gene has CDR1 MNHEY and CDR2 SVGEGT. Trimming took off 5 bases at V and 0 bases at J, with 13 bases between the two ends. The CDR3 covers 15 residues. CDR3 sequence (DNA): TGTGCCAGCAGTACCCGAGGGGGGGTGAACACTGAAGCTTTCTTT. The encoded protein is CASSTRGGVNTEAFF.

The chain uses TRBV11-1 and TRBJ2-2, with D unresolved. V lost 0 bases and J 7 bases, leaving 21 bases between the germline ends. CDR3 length: 18 amino acids. CDR1 and CDR2 from the germline V gene are SGHAT and FQDESV (reference sequence). CDR3 bases: TGTGCCAGCAGCTTAGCGCGTACTTGGTCTGGACGGCACGGGGAGCTGTTTTTT. As protein: CASSLARTWSGRHGELFF.

This clonotype was seen a handful of times. This chain joins TRBV7-2 and TRBJ1-6; D unclear. Between the trimmed V and J ends, which lost 1 base and 9 bases, there was a span of 13 bases. CDR1 and CDR2 from the germline V gene are SGHTA and FQGNSA. This CDR3 has 15 residues. Here the CDR3 reads CASSLERPGGSPLHF. CDR3 DNA: TGTGCCAGCAGCTTAGAAAGACCAGGCGGTTCACCCCTCCACTTT.

This clonotype was picked up a small number of times. This chain connects TRBV27 to TRBJ1-2; weak D call: TRBD1 (5 bases). V was clipped by 5 bases and J by 2 bases, with 6 bases between them. The CDR3 sequence is 12 residues long. Germline CDR1 is MNHEY and CDR2 is SMNVEV (reference sequence). The CDR3 loop reads CASSEGNYGYTF. CDR3 bases: TGTGCCAGCAGTGAGGGGAACTATGGCTACACCTTC.

This clonotype was observed a handful of times. V usage is TRBV20-1 and J usage is TRBJ2-1, with a tentative D call TRBD1 (5 bases). V was trimmed by 0 bases and J by 6 bases, leaving 18 bases between them. The CDR3 consists of 16 residues. CDR1 is DFQATT and CDR2 is SNEGSKA in the germline V gene (reference sequence). The CDR3 region is CSARDGAIGPANEQFF. CDR3 nucleotide sequence: TGCAGTGCTAGAGATGGGGCCATCGGACCGGCCAATGAGCAGTTCTTC.

This clonotype was detected many times. V gene TRBV9 combines with J gene TRBJ1-2; a weak D match, TRBD1 (6 bases). The length of the CDR3 is 15 residues. Per germline, CDR1 SGDLS and CDR2 YYNGEE. The V and J ends lost 0 bases and 4 bases respectively, with 13 bases between them. This CDR3 is CASSVDSDSVYGYTF. DNA for the CDR3: TGTGCCAGCAGCGTAGACTCGGACAGTGTCTATGGCTACACCTTC.

This sequence joins TRBV7-2 and TRBJ2-1; 9 bases fit TRBD1. The CDR3 runs to 16 residues. Germline lookup yields CDR1 SGHTA and CDR2 FQGNSA. J was trimmed by 2 bases and V by 5 bases; bases with no gene match: 7. The CDR3 nucleotides are TGTGCCAGCAGCCATGGGACAGGGTGGACCTACAATGAGCAGTTCTTC. As protein: CASSHGTGWTYNEQFF.

The V call is TRBV24-1, the J call TRBJ1-5; the match to TRBD1 covers 8 bases. The length of the CDR3 is 15 residues. Germline CDR1 reads KGHDR; CDR2 reads SFDVKD. The V segment lost 3 bases and the J segment 6 bases; nucleotides outside the gene matches: 6. The CDR3 region has the DNA TGTGCCACCAGTGATAGCGACAGGGGTGGTCAGCCCCAGCATTTT. This translates into CATSDSDRGGQPQHF.